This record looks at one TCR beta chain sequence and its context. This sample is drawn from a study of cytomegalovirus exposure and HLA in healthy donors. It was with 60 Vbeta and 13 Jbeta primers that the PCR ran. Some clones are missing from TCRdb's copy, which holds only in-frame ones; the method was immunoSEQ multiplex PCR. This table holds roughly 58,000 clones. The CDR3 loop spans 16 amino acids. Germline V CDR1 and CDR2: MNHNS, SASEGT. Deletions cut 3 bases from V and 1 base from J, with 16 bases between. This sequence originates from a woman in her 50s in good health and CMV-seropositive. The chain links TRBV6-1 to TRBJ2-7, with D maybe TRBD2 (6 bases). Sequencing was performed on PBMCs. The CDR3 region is CASSDWVGGSSYEQYF. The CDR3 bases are TGTGCCAGCAGTGATTGGGTGGGGGGAAGTTCCTACGAGCAGTACTTC.